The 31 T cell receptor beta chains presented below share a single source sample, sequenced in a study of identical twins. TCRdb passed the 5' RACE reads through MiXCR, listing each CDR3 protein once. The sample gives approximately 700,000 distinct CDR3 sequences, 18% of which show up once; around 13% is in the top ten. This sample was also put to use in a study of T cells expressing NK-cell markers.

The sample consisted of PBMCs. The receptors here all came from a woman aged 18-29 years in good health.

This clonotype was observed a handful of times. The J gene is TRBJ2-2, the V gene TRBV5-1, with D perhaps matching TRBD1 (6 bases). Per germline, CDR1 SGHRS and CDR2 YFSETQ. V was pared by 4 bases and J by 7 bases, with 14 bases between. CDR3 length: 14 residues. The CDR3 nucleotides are TGCGCCAGCAGCGCCTACCAGGGGAACGGGGAGCTGTTTTTT. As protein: CASSAYQGNGELFF.

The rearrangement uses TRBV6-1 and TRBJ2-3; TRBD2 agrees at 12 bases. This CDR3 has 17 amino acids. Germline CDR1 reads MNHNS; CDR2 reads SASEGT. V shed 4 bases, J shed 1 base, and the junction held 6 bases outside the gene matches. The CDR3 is CASSALAGGPGTDTQYF. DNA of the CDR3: TGTGCCAGCAGTGCCCTAGCGGGAGGGCCAGGCACAGATACGCAGTATTTT.

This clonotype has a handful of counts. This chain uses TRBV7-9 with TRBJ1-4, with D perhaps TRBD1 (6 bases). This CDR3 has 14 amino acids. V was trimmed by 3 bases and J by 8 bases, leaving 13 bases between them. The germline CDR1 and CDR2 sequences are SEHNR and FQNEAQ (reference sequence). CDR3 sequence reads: CASSFTGMEEKLFF. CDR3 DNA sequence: TGTGCCAGCAGCTTTACAGGGATGGAGGAAAAACTGTTTTTT.

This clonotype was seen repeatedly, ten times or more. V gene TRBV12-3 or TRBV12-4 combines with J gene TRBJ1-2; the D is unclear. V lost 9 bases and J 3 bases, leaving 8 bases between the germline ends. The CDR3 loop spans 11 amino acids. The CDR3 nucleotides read TGTGCCAGTCGACTGGACTATGGCTACACCTTC. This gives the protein CASRLDYGYTF.

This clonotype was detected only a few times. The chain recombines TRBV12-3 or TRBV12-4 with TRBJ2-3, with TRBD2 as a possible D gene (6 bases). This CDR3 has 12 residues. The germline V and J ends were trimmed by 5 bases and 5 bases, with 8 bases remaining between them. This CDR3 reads CASSTGLDTQYF. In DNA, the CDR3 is TGTGCCAGCAGTACGGGACTAGATACGCAGTATTTT.

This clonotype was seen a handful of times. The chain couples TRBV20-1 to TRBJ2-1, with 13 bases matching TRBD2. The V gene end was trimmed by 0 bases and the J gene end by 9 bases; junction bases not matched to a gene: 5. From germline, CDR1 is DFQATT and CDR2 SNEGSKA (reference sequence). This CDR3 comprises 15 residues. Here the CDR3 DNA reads TGCAGTGCTAGAGATCCACTAGCGGGAGGGACTGAGCAGTTCTTC. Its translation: CSARDPLAGGTEQFF.

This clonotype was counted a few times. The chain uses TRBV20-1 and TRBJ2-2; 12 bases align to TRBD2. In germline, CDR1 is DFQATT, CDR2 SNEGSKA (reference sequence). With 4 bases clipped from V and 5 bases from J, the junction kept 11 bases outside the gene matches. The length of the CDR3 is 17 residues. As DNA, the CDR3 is TGCAGTGCTACTTCGACTAGCGGGAGAAAGAGTACCGGGGAGCTGTTTTTT. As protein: CSATSTSGRKSTGELFF.

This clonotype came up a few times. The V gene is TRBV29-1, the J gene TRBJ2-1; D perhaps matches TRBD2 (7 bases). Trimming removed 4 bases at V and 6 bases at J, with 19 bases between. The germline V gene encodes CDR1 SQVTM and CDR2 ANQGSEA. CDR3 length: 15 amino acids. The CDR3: CSVGPGGGQGNEQFF. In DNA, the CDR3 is TGCAGCGTTGGCCCTGGGGGGGGACAAGGCAATGAGCAGTTCTTC.

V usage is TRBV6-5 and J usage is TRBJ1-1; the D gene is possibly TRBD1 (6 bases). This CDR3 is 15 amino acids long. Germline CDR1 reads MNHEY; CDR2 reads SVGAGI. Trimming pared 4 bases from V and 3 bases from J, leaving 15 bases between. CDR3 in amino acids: CASSLSGEGHTEAFF. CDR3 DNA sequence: TGTGCCAGCAGTTTATCAGGGGAGGGGCACACTGAAGCTTTCTTT.

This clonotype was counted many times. CDR3 in DNA: TGTGCCAGCAGCCCGTTCCCAGGGTACACCGGGGAGCTGTTTTTT. Amino acids: CASSPFPGYTGELFF. This chain connects TRBV7-2 to TRBJ2-2; D might be TRBD1 (5 bases). This CDR3 comprises 15 residues. The V end lost 5 bases, the J end lost 3 bases, and 13 bases lay between the germline ends. Germline assignment: CDR1 SGHTA and CDR2 FQGNSA.

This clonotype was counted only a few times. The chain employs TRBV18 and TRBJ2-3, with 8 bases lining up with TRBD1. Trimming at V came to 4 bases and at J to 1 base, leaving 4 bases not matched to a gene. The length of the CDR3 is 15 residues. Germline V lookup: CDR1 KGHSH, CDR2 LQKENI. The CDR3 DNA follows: TGTGCCAGCTCACTCGCGACAGGGGGCACAGATACGCAGTATTTT. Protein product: CASSLATGGTDTQYF.

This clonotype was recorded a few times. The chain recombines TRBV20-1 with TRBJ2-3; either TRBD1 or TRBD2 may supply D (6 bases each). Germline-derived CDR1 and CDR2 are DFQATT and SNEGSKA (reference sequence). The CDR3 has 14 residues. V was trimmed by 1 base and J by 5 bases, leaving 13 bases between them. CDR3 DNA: TGCAGTGCTAGAGTGTCGGGGGCCGGAGATACGCAGTATTTT. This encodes CSARVSGAGDTQYF.

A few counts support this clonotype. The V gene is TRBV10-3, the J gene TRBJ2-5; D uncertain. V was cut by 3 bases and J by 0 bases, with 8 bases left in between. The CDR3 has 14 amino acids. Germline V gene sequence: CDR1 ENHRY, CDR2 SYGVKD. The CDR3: CAISEGQYQETQYF. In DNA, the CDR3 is TGTGCCATCAGTGAAGGGCAGTACCAAGAGACCCAGTACTTC.

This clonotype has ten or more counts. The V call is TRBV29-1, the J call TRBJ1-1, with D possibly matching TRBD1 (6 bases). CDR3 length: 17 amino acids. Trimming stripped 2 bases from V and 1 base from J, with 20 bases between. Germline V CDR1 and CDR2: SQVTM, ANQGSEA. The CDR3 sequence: CSVEIRRPGVGNTEAFF. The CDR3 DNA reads TGCAGCGTTGAAATCCGGCGGCCAGGGGTCGGGAACACTGAAGCTTTCTTT.

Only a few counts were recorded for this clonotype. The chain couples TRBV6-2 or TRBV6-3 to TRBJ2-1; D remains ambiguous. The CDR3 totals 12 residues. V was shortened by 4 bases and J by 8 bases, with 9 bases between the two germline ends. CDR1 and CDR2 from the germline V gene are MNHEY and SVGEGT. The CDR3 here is CASSFRLDEQFF. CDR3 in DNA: TGTGCCAGCAGTTTCCGTCTGGATGAGCAGTTCTTC.

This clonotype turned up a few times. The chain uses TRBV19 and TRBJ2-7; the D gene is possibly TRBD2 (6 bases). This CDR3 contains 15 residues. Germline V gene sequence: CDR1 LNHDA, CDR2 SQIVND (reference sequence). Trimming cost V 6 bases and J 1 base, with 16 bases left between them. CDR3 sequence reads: CASSSEGAGSYEQYF. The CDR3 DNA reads TGTGCCAGTAGCTCGGAGGGAGCGGGTTCCTACGAGCAGTACTTC.

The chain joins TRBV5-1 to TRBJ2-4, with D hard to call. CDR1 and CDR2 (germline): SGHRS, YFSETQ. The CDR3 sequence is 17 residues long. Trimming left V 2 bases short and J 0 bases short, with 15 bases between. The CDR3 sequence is CASSFHSGIIAKNIQYF. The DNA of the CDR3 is TGCGCCAGCAGCTTTCATTCCGGCATCATAGCCAAAAACATTCAGTACTTC.

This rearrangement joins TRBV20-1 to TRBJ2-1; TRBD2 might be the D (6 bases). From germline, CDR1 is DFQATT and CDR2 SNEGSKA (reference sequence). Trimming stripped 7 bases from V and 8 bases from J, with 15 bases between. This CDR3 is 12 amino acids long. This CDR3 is CSGSGLKDEQFF. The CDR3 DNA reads TGCAGTGGTTCGGGACTCAAGGATGAGCAGTTCTTC.

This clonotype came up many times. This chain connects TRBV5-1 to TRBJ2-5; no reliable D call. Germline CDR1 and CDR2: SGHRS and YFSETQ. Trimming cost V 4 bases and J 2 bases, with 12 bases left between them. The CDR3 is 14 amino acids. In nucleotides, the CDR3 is TGCGCCAGCAGCCCCCGGGTTCCTCAAGAGACCCAGTACTTC. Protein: CASSPRVPQETQYF.

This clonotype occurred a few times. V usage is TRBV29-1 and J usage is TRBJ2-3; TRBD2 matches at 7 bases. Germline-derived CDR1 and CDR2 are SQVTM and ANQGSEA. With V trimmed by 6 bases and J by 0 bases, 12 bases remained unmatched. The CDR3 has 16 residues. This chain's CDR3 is CSVQGGLVGSTDTQYF. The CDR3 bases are TGCAGCGTCCAGGGAGGGTTAGTTGGGAGCACAGATACGCAGTATTTT.

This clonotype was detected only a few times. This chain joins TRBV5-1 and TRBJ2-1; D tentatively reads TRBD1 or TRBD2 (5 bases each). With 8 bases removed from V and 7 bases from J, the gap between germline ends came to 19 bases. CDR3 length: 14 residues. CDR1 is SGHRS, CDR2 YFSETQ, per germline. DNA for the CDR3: TGCGCCAGTAACGGGGACGCCTGGGGGAATGAGCAGTTCTTC. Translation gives CASNGDAWGNEQFF.

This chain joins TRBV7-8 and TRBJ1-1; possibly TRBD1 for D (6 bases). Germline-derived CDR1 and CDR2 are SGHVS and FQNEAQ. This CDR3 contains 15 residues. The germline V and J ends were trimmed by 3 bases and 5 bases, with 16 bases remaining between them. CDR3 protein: CASSFGGGIETEAFF. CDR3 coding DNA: TGTGCCAGCAGCTTCGGTGGGGGCATAGAAACTGAAGCTTTCTTT.

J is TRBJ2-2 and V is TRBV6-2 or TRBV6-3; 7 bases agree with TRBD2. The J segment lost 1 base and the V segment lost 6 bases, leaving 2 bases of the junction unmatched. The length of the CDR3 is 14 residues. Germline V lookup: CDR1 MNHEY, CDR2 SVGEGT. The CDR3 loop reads CASRVAGNTGELFF. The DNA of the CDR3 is TGTGCCAGCAGGGTAGCGGGGAACACCGGGGAGCTGTTTTTT.

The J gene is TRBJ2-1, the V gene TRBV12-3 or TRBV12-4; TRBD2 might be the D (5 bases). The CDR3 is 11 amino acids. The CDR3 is CATRAFNEQFF. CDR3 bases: TGTGCGACGCGGGCTTTCAATGAGCAGTTCTTC.

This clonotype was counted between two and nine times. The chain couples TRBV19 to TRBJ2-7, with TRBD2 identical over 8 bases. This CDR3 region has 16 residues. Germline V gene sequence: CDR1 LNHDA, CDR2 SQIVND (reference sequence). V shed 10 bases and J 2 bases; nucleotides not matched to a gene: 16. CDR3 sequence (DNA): TGTGCCACAAAACGAGAAGCGGGAGTAGGGGCCTACGAGCAGTACTTC. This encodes CATKREAGVGAYEQYF.

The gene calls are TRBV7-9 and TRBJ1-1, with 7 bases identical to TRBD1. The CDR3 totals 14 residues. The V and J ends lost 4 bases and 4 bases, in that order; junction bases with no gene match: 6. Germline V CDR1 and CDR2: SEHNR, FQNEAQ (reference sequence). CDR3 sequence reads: CASSSRQGATEAFF. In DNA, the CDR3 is TGTGCCAGCAGCTCCCGACAGGGCGCCACTGAAGCTTTCTTT.

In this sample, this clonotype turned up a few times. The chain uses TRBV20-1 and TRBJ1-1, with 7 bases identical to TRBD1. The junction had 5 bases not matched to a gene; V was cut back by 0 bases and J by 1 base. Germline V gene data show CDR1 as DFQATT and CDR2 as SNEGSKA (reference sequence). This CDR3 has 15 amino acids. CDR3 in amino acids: CSARDTHRGNTEAFF. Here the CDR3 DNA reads TGCAGTGCTAGAGATACCCACAGGGGGAACACTGAAGCTTTCTTT.

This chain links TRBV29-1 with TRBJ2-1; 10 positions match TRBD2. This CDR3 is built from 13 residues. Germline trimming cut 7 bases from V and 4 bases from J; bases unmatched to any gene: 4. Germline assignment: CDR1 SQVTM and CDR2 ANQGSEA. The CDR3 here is CSGTSGAYNEQFF. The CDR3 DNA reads TGCAGCGGAACTAGCGGGGCTTACAATGAGCAGTTCTTC.

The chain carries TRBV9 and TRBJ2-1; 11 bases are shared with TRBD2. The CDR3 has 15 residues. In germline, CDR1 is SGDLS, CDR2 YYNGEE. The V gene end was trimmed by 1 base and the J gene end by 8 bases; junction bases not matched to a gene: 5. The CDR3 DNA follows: TGTGCCAGCAGCGTATATACTAGCGGGAGCGATGAGCAGTTCTTC. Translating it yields CASSVYTSGSDEQFF.

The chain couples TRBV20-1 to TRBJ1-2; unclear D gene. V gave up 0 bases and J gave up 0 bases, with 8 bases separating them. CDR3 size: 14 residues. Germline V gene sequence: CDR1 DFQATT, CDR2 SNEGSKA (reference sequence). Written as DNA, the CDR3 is TGCAGTGCTAGAGATCAGAGTCCTAACTATGGCTACACCTTC. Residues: CSARDQSPNYGYTF.

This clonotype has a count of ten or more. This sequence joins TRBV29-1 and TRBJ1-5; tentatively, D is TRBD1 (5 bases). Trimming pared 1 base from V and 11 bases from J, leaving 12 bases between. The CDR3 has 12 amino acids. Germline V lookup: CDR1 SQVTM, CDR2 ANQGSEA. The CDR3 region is CSVEVGRDAQHF. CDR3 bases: TGCAGCGTTGAAGTCGGACGGGACGCCCAGCATTTT.